Listed below are T cell receptor beta chains from one sample, sequenced in a study of neurological immune-mediated disorders. TCRdb ran MiXCR on the 5' RACE reads and lists one entry per CDR3 protein. The sample includes 70,000 to 90,000 distinct CDR3 sequences, approximately 5% of them seen just once. Material for sequencing was PBMCs. The receptor set was obtained from a woman in her twenties or thirties with multiple sclerosis. CDR3s include the opening cysteine and the closing phenylalanine or tryptophan. The D gene is left open where the match is weak. Clone sizes are given selectively: once, few, many, or a class where the clone is expanded.

J: TRBJ2-1; V: TRBV5-6; D: TRBD2; size: .; DNA: TGTGCCAGCAGCTCCGACGGGACTAGGTCCTACAATGAGCAGTTCTTC; CDR3: CASSSDGTRSYNEQFF
J: TRBJ1-1; V: TRBV3-1; D: TRBD1; size: many; DNA: TGTGCCAGCAGCCAAGGAGGGGGCCAAGGTGAAGCTTTCTTT; CDR3: CASSQGGGQGEAFF
J: TRBJ1-4; V: TRBV4-1; D: TRBD1; size: many; DNA: TGCGCCAGCAGCACGGACAGGGTTGGAAAACTGTTTTTT; CDR3: CASSTDRVGKLFF
J: TRBJ2-2; V: TRBV6-1; D: .; size: few; DNA: TGTGCCAGCAGTGTTCTAGAAATCGGGGAGCTGTTTTTT; CDR3: CASSVLEIGELFF
J: TRBJ2-3; V: TRBV20-1; D: .; size: many; DNA: TGCAGTGCAAGCCCGGACCCGGGAACAGATACGCAGTATTTT; CDR3: CSASPDPGTDTQYF
J: TRBJ1-5; V: TRBV24-1; D: .; size: few; DNA: TGTGCCACCAGTGTTAGTGGGAATCAGCCCCAGCATTTT; CDR3: CATSVSGNQPQHF
J: TRBJ1-2; V: TRBV14; D: .; size: .; DNA: TGTGCCAGCAGCCAAGAAACAGGTTCCGGCTACACCTTC; CDR3: CASSQETGSGYTF
J: TRBJ1-1; V: TRBV5-1; D: .; size: few; DNA: TGCGCCAGCAGCTTGGCCTCTCAGCATAACACTGAAGCTTTCTTT; CDR3: CASSLASQHNTEAFF
J: TRBJ1-2; V: TRBV20-1; D: .; size: many; DNA: TGCAGTGCTTTTTCCCCCCCACGGCCCGGGATTAACTATGGCTACACCTTC; CDR3: CSAFSPPRPGINYGYTF
J: TRBJ2-1; V: TRBV5-6; D: .; size: few; DNA: TGTGCCAGCAGCTTGGGGACAGCCGCCTACAATGAGCAGTTCTTC; CDR3: CASSLGTAAYNEQFF
J: TRBJ2-4; V: TRBV9; D: .; size: many; DNA: TGTGCCAGCAGCGTAGCAGTGGGGCAGGTCATTCAGTACTTC; CDR3: CASSVAVGQVIQYF
J: TRBJ2-6; V: TRBV5-1; D: .; size: many; DNA: TGCGCCAGCAGCTTGATAGGAGCCTCTGGGGCCAACGTCCTGACTTTC; CDR3: CASSLIGASGANVLTF
J: TRBJ2-7; V: TRBV28; D: .; size: .; DNA: TGTGCCAGCAGTGCCTCCTACGAGCAGTACTTC; CDR3: CASSASYEQYF
J: TRBJ2-7; V: TRBV20-1; D: TRBD1; size: many; DNA: TGCAGTGCTCTTCCGACAGGGGTAGACTACGAGCAGTACTTC; CDR3: CSALPTGVDYEQYF
J: TRBJ1-6; V: TRBV28; D: .; size: many; DNA: TGTGCCAGCAGTTTAACAACACCATATAATTCACCCCTCCACTTT; CDR3: CASSLTTPYNSPLHF
J: TRBJ2-1; V: TRBV5-1; D: TRBD2; size: many; DNA: TGCGCCAGCAGCTTGAGCGGGGGGCGCGATGAGCAGTTCTTC; CDR3: CASSLSGGRDEQFF
J: TRBJ2-1; V: TRBV5-1; D: .; size: many; DNA: TGCGCCAGCAGCTTCTTGGTGGGGGTAGGGAGCGGCTACAATGAGCAGTTCTTC; CDR3: CASSFLVGVGSGYNEQFF
J: TRBJ2-5; V: TRBV5-1; D: .; size: few; DNA: TGCGCCAGCAGCTTCCAGTACCAAGAGACCCAGTACTTC; CDR3: CASSFQYQETQYF
J: TRBJ2-3; V: TRBV10-3; D: .; size: many; DNA: TGTGCCATCCGTCGAATCCCCACAGATACGCAGTATTTT; CDR3: CAIRRIPTDTQYF
J: TRBJ2-3; V: TRBV5-1; D: .; size: many; DNA: TGCGCCAGTATGACCATAGGGACAGATACGCAGTATTTT; CDR3: CASMTIGTDTQYF
J: TRBJ2-6; V: TRBV12-3/TRBV12-4; D: .; size: many; DNA: TGTGCCAGCAGCCTCCAAGGATCTGGGGCCAACGTCCTGACTTTC; CDR3: CASSLQGSGANVLTF
J: TRBJ2-1; V: TRBV6-5; D: .; size: many; DNA: TGTGCCAGCAGTTTGGGGACCATGCATTTCTTC; CDR3: CASSLGTMHFF
J: TRBJ2-1; V: TRBV19; D: TRBD2; size: many; DNA: TGTGCCAGTAGTATAACTAGCGGGACTTTGAATGAGCAGTTCTTC; CDR3: CASSITSGTLNEQFF
J: TRBJ1-4; V: TRBV2; D: .; size: many; DNA: TGTGCCAGCAGTGATCAGGGACGTGGGAGAAAACTGTTTTTT; CDR3: CASSDQGRGRKLFF
J: TRBJ1-5; V: TRBV14; D: .; size: many; DNA: TGTGCCAGCAGCAGGGACCATAATCAGCCCCAGCATTTT; CDR3: CASSRDHNQPQHF
J: TRBJ1-6; V: TRBV3-1; D: .; size: many; DNA: TGTGCCAGCAGCCAAACCGGCCGGCTCATCCACTTT; CDR3: CASSQTGRLIHF
J: TRBJ1-1; V: TRBV29-1; D: TRBD1; size: .; DNA: TGCAGCGTCAAGACAGGGGCGGGAACTGAAGCTTTCTTT; CDR3: CSVKTGAGTEAFF
J: TRBJ2-2; V: TRBV5-5; D: TRBD2; size: many; DNA: TGTGCCAGCAGCCGGTCCAGCGGGGGCACGAACACCGGGGAGCTGTTTTTT; CDR3: CASSRSSGGTNTGELFF
J: TRBJ1-1; V: TRBV20-1; D: .; size: many; DNA: TGCAGTGCTAGAGGGGCCCGGGGGATGAACACTGAAGCTTTCTTT; CDR3: CSARGARGMNTEAFF
J: TRBJ2-1; V: TRBV20-1; D: .; size: many; DNA: TGCAGTGCTCCGGAGCCCTACAATGAGCAGTTCTTC; CDR3: CSAPEPYNEQFF
J: TRBJ1-5; V: TRBV10-3; D: .; size: many; DNA: TGTGCCATCAGTGAGCTGGAAGGGAGAAATCAGCCCCAGCATTTT; CDR3: CAISELEGRNQPQHF
J: TRBJ2-3; V: TRBV5-1; D: .; size: many; DNA: TGCGCCAGCAGCTACCCCCGGGGAGGGGGCCAATTGATCGCCGCGCAGTATTTT; CDR3: CASSYPRGGGQLIAAQYF
J: TRBJ1-1; V: TRBV7-8; D: TRBD1; size: many; DNA: TGTGCCAGCAGCCCTGACAGGGGGCTTTTTGGTTCGAACACTGAAGCTTTCTTT; CDR3: CASSPDRGLFGSNTEAFF
J: TRBJ1-1; V: TRBV5-8; D: .; size: .; DNA: TGTGCCAGCAGCTCGGTCCCGGGCGGATGGAACACTGAAGCTTTCTTT; CDR3: CASSSVPGGWNTEAFF
J: TRBJ2-1; V: TRBV5-4; D: .; size: many; DNA: TGTGCCAGCAGCCTTACAGTGGGTCGGGGTTACAATGAGCAGTTCTTC; CDR3: CASSLTVGRGYNEQFF
J: TRBJ2-5; V: TRBV12-3/TRBV12-4; D: .; size: many; DNA: TGTGCCAGCAGTTTATTCCGTGGGGAGACCCAGTACTTC; CDR3: CASSLFRGETQYF
J: TRBJ2-1; V: TRBV5-6; D: TRBD2; size: .; DNA: TGTGCCAGCAGCTTGGAGCTAGCGGGAGGAGAAAATGAGCAGTTCTTC; CDR3: CASSLELAGGENEQFF
J: TRBJ1-6; V: TRBV5-1; D: TRBD1; size: many; DNA: TGCGCCAGCAGCTTGTATAAGGGGGCCGGTAATTCACCCCTCCACTTT; CDR3: CASSLYKGAGNSPLHF
J: TRBJ1-5; V: TRBV7-2; D: .; size: .; DNA: TGTGCCAGCAGCTTAGAGCCGGGAAAGGGACGTCGGCCCCAGCATTTT; CDR3: CASSLEPGKGRRPQHF
J: TRBJ2-1; V: TRBV20-1; D: .; size: many; DNA: TGCAGTGCTAGACAACCTACTAGTTGGCAGTTCTTC; CDR3: CSARQPTSWQFF
J: TRBJ2-7; V: TRBV5-1; D: .; size: many; DNA: TGCGCCAGTCGTACAGGGTCTACTCCCTACGAGCAGTACTTC; CDR3: CASRTGSTPYEQYF
J: TRBJ1-2; V: TRBV20-1; D: TRBD1; size: many; DNA: TGCAGTGCTTCCAGGGGGCTTGGCTACACCTTC; CDR3: CSASRGLGYTF
J: TRBJ1-1; V: TRBV5-1; D: TRBD1; size: few; DNA: TGCGCCAGCAGCCCAGGACAGGGTGTCGCTTTCTTT; CDR3: CASSPGQGVAFF
J: TRBJ2-3; V: TRBV20-1; D: .; size: many; DNA: TGCAGTGCTAGAGATCCGGCAGACGTAGTGGATACGCAGTATTTT; CDR3: CSARDPADVVDTQYF
J: TRBJ2-3; V: TRBV10-3; D: .; size: .; DNA: TGTGCCACCCTTAGCGGCCCACGTGATACGCAGTATTTT; CDR3: CATLSGPRDTQYF
J: TRBJ2-1; V: TRBV5-1; D: .; size: .; DNA: TGCGCCAGCAGCAACTCTGGTGGGAATGAGCAGTTCTTC; CDR3: CASSNSGGNEQFF
J: TRBJ2-2; V: TRBV20-1; D: TRBD2; size: .; DNA: TGCAGTGCTCGACGGGAGGTCACCGGGGAGCTGTTTTTT; CDR3: CSARREVTGELFF
J: TRBJ2-1; V: TRBV12-3/TRBV12-4; D: .; size: many; DNA: TGTGCCAGCAGTCAGGCCCGGGCGGGCCGGAATGAGCAGTTCTTC; CDR3: CASSQARAGRNEQFF
J: TRBJ1-1; V: TRBV6-6; D: TRBD1; size: .; DNA: TGTGCCAGCAGTTATGAGGCAGGGGGGGAGAACACTGAAGCTTTCTTT; CDR3: CASSYEAGGENTEAFF
J: TRBJ2-1; V: TRBV18; D: TRBD2; size: many; DNA: TGTGCCAGCTCACCACCTCCGCGGGGGGGCCCGAGGAATGAGCAGTTCTTC; CDR3: CASSPPPRGGPRNEQFF
J: TRBJ2-5; V: TRBV5-1; D: .; size: many; DNA: TGCGCCAGCAGCATCCAGACTATTCAAGAGACCCAGTACTTC; CDR3: CASSIQTIQETQYF
J: TRBJ2-1; V: TRBV11-2; D: TRBD2; size: many; DNA: TGTGCCAGCAGCTTAGATCTAGCGGTGGTCTACAATGAGCAGTTCTTC; CDR3: CASSLDLAVVYNEQFF
J: TRBJ1-2; V: TRBV20-1; D: TRBD1; size: many; DNA: TGCAGTGCTAGAGACAGGGGGAACTATGGCTACACCTTC; CDR3: CSARDRGNYGYTF
J: TRBJ2-3; V: TRBV30; D: TRBD2; size: once; DNA: TGTGCCTGGAGTCTCAAAGGGAACCCGGGACTAGGAAATCATCATTTT; CDR3: CAWSLKGNPGLGNHHF
J: TRBJ2-5; V: TRBV5-8; D: .; size: few; DNA: TGTGCCAGCAGCTTCGGGTTCAGGGAGACCCAGTACTTC; CDR3: CASSFGFRETQYF
J: TRBJ2-3; V: TRBV12-3/TRBV12-4; D: TRBD2; size: many; DNA: TGTGCCAGCAGTCTTAGCGGGAGAGCAGCAGATACGCAGTATTTT; CDR3: CASSLSGRAADTQYF
J: TRBJ1-2; V: TRBV10-3; D: TRBD1; size: few; DNA: TGTGCCATCAGAGGGACAGGGGACAGGAACTATGGCTACACCTTC; CDR3: CAIRGTGDRNYGYTF
J: TRBJ1-1; V: TRBV7-2; D: .; size: many; DNA: TGTGCCAGCGGTCTCGGCCTGGTGAACACTGAAGCTTTCTTT; CDR3: CASGLGLVNTEAFF
J: TRBJ2-6; V: TRBV4-2; D: TRBD1; size: many; DNA: TGTGCCAGCAGCCGAGAAAGGACAGGGGCTGGGGCCAACGTCCTGACTTTC; CDR3: CASSRERTGAGANVLTF